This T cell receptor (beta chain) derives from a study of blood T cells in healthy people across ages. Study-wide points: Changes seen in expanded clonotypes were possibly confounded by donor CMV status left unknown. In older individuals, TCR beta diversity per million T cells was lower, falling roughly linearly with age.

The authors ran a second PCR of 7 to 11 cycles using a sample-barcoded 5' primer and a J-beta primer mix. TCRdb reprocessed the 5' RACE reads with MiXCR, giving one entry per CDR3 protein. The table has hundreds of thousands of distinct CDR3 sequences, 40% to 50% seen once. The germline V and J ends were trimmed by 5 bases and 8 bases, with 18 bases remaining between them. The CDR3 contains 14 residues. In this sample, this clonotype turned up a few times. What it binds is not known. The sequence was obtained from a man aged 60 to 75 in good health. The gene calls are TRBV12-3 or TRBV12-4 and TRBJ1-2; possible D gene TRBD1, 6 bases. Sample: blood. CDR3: CASSQGQISAGYTF. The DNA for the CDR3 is TGTGCCAGCAGTCAAGGACAGATCTCGGCGGGCTACACCTTC.